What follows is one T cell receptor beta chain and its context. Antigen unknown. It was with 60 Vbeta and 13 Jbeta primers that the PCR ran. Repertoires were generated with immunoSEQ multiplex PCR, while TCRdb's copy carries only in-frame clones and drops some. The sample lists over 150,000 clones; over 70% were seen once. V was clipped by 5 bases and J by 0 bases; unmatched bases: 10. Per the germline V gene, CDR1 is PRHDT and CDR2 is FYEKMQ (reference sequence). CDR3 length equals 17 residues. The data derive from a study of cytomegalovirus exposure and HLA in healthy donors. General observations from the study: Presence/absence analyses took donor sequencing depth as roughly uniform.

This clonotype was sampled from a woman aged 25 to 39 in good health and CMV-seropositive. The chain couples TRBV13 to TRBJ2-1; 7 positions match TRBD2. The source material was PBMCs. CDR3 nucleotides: TGTGCCAGCAGCCCCCCAGCGGGACCCAACTCCTACAATGAGCAGTTCTTC. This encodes CASSPPAGPNSYNEQFF.